This entry lists 26 T cell receptor beta chains sequenced from one sample in a study of response to subunit inactivated influenza vaccine. Using its own MiXCR run on the RT-PCR reads, TCRdb lists one record per CDR3 protein. The sample holds some 300,000 distinct CDR3 sequences, approximately 21% seen once. This material consisted of PBMCs from blood, taken less than 22 months after vaccination. The receptors originated from a man between 50 and 69 years old who received an inactivated influenza vaccine.

This clonotype came up a few times. V and J are TRBV20-1 and TRBJ2-3, with D possibly called TRBD1 or TRBD2 (7 bases each). The CDR3 spans 16 residues. V was trimmed by 6 bases and J by 4 bases, leaving 23 bases between them. From germline, CDR1 is DFQATT and CDR2 SNEGSKA (reference sequence). CDR3 nucleotides: TGCAGTGCCAAGGGTTCTAGCGGAGGGGGCCCAGATACGCAGTATTTT. This gives the protein CSAKGSSGGGPDTQYF.

The sample holds many counts of this clonotype. This rearrangement joins TRBV3-1 to TRBJ1-5; D unclear. CDR3 length equals 12 residues. CDR1 LGHDT and CDR2 YNNKEL come from the germline V gene (reference sequence). V was cut by 8 bases and J by 4 bases, with 9 bases left in between. The CDR3 bases are TGTGCCAGCTCCGAGGGTAATCAGCCCCAGCATTTT. It encodes CASSEGNQPQHF.

The table lists this clonotype with a few counts. J is TRBJ1-5 and V is TRBV6-1; TRBD1 is a possible D gene (5 bases). Trimming took off 2 bases at V and 11 bases at J, with 19 bases between the two ends. This CDR3 has 15 residues. Germline V gene data show CDR1 as MNHNS and CDR2 as SASEGT. The chain's CDR3 is CASSERFGGVGAQHF. The CDR3 region has the DNA TGTGCCAGCAGTGAAAGGTTTGGGGGAGTGGGGGCCCAGCATTTT.

This clonotype was counted at least ten times. The chain recombines TRBV6-2 or TRBV6-3 with TRBJ1-4; D remains unclear. Germline values: CDR1 MNHEY, CDR2 SVGEGT. Trimming pared 5 bases from V and 6 bases from J, leaving 13 bases between. The CDR3 contains 14 residues. Written as DNA, the CDR3 is TGTGCCAGCAGTGCGGTGCTACGGGATGAAAAACTGTTTTTT. It specifies CASSAVLRDEKLFF.

DNA of the CDR3: TGTGCCAGCACTCCAGGCAGAGCTAGCACAGATACGCAGTATTTT. Its protein is CASTPGRASTDTQYF. J is TRBJ2-3 and V is TRBV12-3 or TRBV12-4; D uncertain. Trimming pared 7 bases from V and 0 bases from J, leaving 14 bases between. This CDR3 spans 15 amino acids.

V gene TRBV6-4 combines with J gene TRBJ1-6; weak D call: TRBD1 (5 bases). The germline V gene encodes CDR1 MRHNA and CDR2 SNTAGT. Trimming left V 4 bases short and J 7 bases short, with 11 bases between. This CDR3 has 14 amino acids. The CDR3: CASSVQGRNSPLHF. CDR3 DNA sequence: TGTGCCAGCAGTGTCCAGGGCCGGAATTCACCCCTCCACTTT.

This clonotype was counted many times. A read error may account for a junction end that differs from germline. The V gene is TRBV27, the J gene TRBJ1-2, with D possibly matching TRBD1 (5 bases). CDR3 length: 11 amino acids. The germline CDR1 and CDR2 sequences are MNHEY and SMNVEV (reference sequence). The CDR3 DNA reads as TGTGCCAGCAGTTCCCGACAGATACAGATCTTC. This sequence encodes CASSSRQIQIF.

The table lists this clonotype with a few counts. The genes are TRBV10-3 and TRBJ2-7; TRBD2 matches at 11 bases. The CDR3 contains 16 residues. Per germline, CDR1 ENHRY and CDR2 SYGVKD. V shed 4 bases, J shed 4 bases, and the junction held 9 bases outside the gene matches. CDR3 coding DNA: TGTGCCATCAGTGGTACTCTAGCGGGAGGTTTGTACGAGCAGTACTTC. As protein: CAISGTLAGGLYEQYF.

The chain has TRBV19 and TRBJ2-1; TRBD2 aligns across 12 bases. CDR1 is LNHDA, CDR2 SQIVND, per germline (reference sequence). The J segment lost 2 bases and the V segment lost 5 bases, leaving 4 bases of the junction unmatched. This CDR3 region has 16 residues. The CDR3 region has the DNA TGTGCCAGTAGTGCAAGGACTAGCGGGACCTACAATGAGCAGTTCTTC. Residues: CASSARTSGTYNEQFF. The full variable domain, in which reference TRBV19 and TRBJ2-1 provide the parts outside the CDR3, is DGGITQSPKYLFRKEGQNVTLSCEQNLNHDAMYWYRQDPGQGLRLIYYSQIVNDFQKGDIAEGYSVSREKKESFPLTVTSAQKNPTAFYLCASSARTSGTYNEQFFGPGTRLTVL.

This clonotype has a handful of counts. The genes are TRBV3-1 and TRBJ1-4, with D perhaps TRBD1 (5 bases). V shed 1 base and J shed 6 bases, with 12 bases lying between them. The CDR3 is 15 residues long. In germline, CDR1 is LGHDT, CDR2 YNNKEL (reference sequence). Here the CDR3 reads CASSQVRGRDEKLFF. CDR3 DNA: TGTGCCAGCAGCCAAGTACGGGGGAGGGATGAAAAACTGTTTTTT.

This clonotype has just a few counts. J is TRBJ1-3 and V is TRBV4-2; D is possibly TRBD1 (5 bases). Per the germline V gene, CDR1 is LGHNA and CDR2 is YNFKEQ. This CDR3 comprises 16 residues. Trimming left V 0 bases short and J 0 bases short, with 9 bases between. DNA for the CDR3: TGTGCCAGCAGCCAAGAAACGGGACTCTCTGGAAACACCATATATTTT. It specifies CASSQETGLSGNTIYF.

The CDR3 region has the DNA TGTGCCAGCAGCCCCACAGGAACGTCGGCAGATACGCAGTATTTT. Encoded protein: CASSPTGTSADTQYF. The chain joins TRBV6-1 to TRBJ2-3; tentative D call: TRBD1 (5 bases). Germline V gene lookup returns CDR1 MNHNS and CDR2 SASEGT. Trimming cost V 6 bases and J 4 bases, with 17 bases left between them. The CDR3 spans 15 residues.

The rearrangement joins TRBV9 to TRBJ2-7; D may be TRBD2 (6 bases). Germline V gives CDR1 SGDLS, CDR2 YYNGEE. Trimming shortened V by 4 bases and J by 0 bases, and 11 bases separated the two germline ends. This CDR3 has 14 amino acids. In DNA, the CDR3 is TGTGCCAGCAGCTTGGACGGGAGCTCCTACGAGCAGTACTTC. Translation: CASSLDGSSYEQYF.

This clonotype was observed a handful of times. This sequence joins TRBV5-6 and TRBJ1-3; unclear D gene. Trimming took off 0 bases at V and 8 bases at J, with 15 bases between the two ends. CDR1 and CDR2 (germline): SGHDT, YYEEEE. This CDR3 spans 15 amino acids. DNA for the CDR3: TGTGCCAGCAGCTTGGAGGGAAATCTTGTAGACACCATATATTTT. Its translation: CASSLEGNLVDTIYF. Full variable domain (missing parts from reference TRBV5-6 and TRBJ1-3): DAGVTQSPTHLIKTRGQQVTLRCSPKSGHDTVSWYQQALGQGPQFIFQYYEEEERQRGNFPDRFSGHQFPNYSSELNVNALLLGDSALYLCASSLEGNLVDTIYFGEGSWLTVV.

This clonotype has more than one count but fewer than ten. V usage is TRBV7-2 and J usage is TRBJ2-5; the D is unclear. CDR1 and CDR2 (germline): SGHTA, FQGNSA. V lost 1 base and J 1 base, leaving 7 bases between the germline ends. The CDR3 length is 14 residues. The CDR3 bases are TGTGCCAGCAGCTTAGACCCCGCCCAAGAGACCCAGTACTTC. Amino acids: CASSLDPAQETQYF. The complete variable domain, with remaining parts taken from reference TRBV7-2 and TRBJ2-5, reads GAGVSQSPSNKVTEKGKDVELRCDPISGHTALYWYRQSLGQGLEFLIYFQGNSAPDKSGLPSDRFSAERTGGSVSTLTIQRTQQEDSAVYLCASSLDPAQETQYFGPGTRLLVL.

This clonotype was seen a handful of times. V gene TRBV7-6 combines with J gene TRBJ1-1, with D perhaps matching TRBD1 (5 bases). Germline assignment: CDR1 SGHVS and CDR2 FNYEAQ. Deletions cut 7 bases from V and 5 bases from J, with 17 bases between. The CDR3 runs to 14 residues. CDR3 in amino acids: CASNRLPGDTEAFF. CDR3 nucleotide sequence: TGTGCCAGCAACAGACTCCCGGGGGATACTGAAGCTTTCTTT. Full variable domain (missing parts from reference TRBV7-6 and TRBJ1-1): GAGVSQSPRYKVTKRGQDVALRCDPISGHVSLYWYRQALGQGPEFLTYFNYEAQQDKSGLPNDRFSAERPEGSISTLTIQRTEQRDSAMYRCASNRLPGDTEAFFGQGTRLTVV.

The rearrangement uses TRBV13 and TRBJ1-2; 12 bases line up with TRBD1. With V trimmed by 5 bases and J by 6 bases, 10 bases remained unmatched. Looked up from germline, CDR1 is PRHDT and CDR2 is FYEKMQ (reference sequence). This CDR3 has 16 residues. The DNA of the CDR3 is TGTGCCAGCAGCCCCAACCCAGGGACAGGGGGCAATGGCTACACCTTC. This encodes CASSPNPGTGGNGYTF.

This clonotype was observed many times. The V call is TRBV12-3 or TRBV12-4, the J call TRBJ1-6, with TRBD1 identical over 7 bases. The CDR3 is 14 residues long. V was clipped by 6 bases and J by 10 bases; unmatched bases: 9. The CDR3 sequence: CASRQGIYLSPLHF. The CDR3 region has the DNA TGTGCCAGCAGACAGGGGATTTATTTGTCACCCCTCCACTTT.

The sample holds a few counts of this clonotype. This rearrangement joins TRBV23-1 to TRBJ1-5; D perhaps matches TRBD1 (6 bases). TRBV23-1 is identified as an open reading frame with a role that is uncertain. The length of the CDR3 is 15 residues. Trimming pared 1 base from V and 4 bases from J, leaving 11 bases between. The CDR3 DNA is TGCGCCAGCAGTCAATGGACAGAATGGAATCAGCCCCAGCATTTT. This sequence encodes CASSQWTEWNQPQHF.

In its sample, this clonotype was seen a few times. The chain has TRBV9 and TRBJ2-1, with D possibly TRBD2 on 5 matching bases. This CDR3 is 15 amino acids long. V was cut by 4 bases and J by 4 bases, with 15 bases left in between. Germline V CDR1 and CDR2: SGDLS, YYNGEE. Written as DNA, the CDR3 is TGTGCCAGCAGCCTAAAAGCGGAGCTTTACAATGAGCAGTTCTTC. Its protein is CASSLKAELYNEQFF.

The V call is TRBV10-3, the J call TRBJ1-2; TRBD1 matches at 11 bases. V lost 2 bases and J lost 5; bases outside the gene matches: 4. Germline lookup yields CDR1 ENHRY and CDR2 SYGVKD. The CDR3 length is 15 residues. CDR3 region: CAISERGQGVYGYTF. In nucleotides, the CDR3 is TGTGCCATCAGTGAGAGGGGACAGGGGGTGTATGGCTACACCTTC.

This clonotype was picked up many times. The chain is built from TRBV12-3 or TRBV12-4 and TRBJ1-5; 9 bases map to TRBD1. Losses at the gene ends were 5 bases for V and 5 bases for J; bases not matched to a gene: 4. The CDR3 has 14 amino acids. In nucleotides, the CDR3 is TGTGCCAGCAGTAAACAGGGGGCCCATCAGCCCCAGCATTTT. Translated, it gives CASSKQGAHQPQHF.

The chain links TRBV3-1 to TRBJ1-5, with D possibly matching TRBD1 (6 bases). V dropped 2 bases and J dropped 11 bases, with 13 bases sitting between them. CDR1 and CDR2 from the germline V gene are LGHDT and YNNKEL (reference sequence). CDR3 length: 13 residues. The CDR3 coding sequence is TGTGCCAGCAGCCAACGCAGGGGCCAGTCCCAGCATTTT. Translating it yields CASSQRRGQSQHF. The whole variable domain, remainder taken from reference TRBV3-1 and TRBJ1-5, is DTAVSQTPKYLVTQMGNDKSIKCEQNLGHDTMYWYKQDSKKFLKIMFSYNNKELIINETVPNRFSPKSPDKAHLNLHINSLELGDSAVYFCASSQRRGQSQHFGDGTRLSIL.

This clonotype was seen only a few times. CDR3 amino acids: CASSLGLAGVTGELFF. DNA of the CDR3: TGTGCCAGCAGTTTGGGACTAGCGGGTGTGACCGGGGAGCTGTTTTTT. The chain uses TRBV28 and TRBJ2-2; 12 bases line up with TRBD2. V gave up 3 bases and J gave up 5 bases; unmatched junction bases: 4. This CDR3 has 16 residues. Germline V CDR1 and CDR2: MDHEN, SYDVKM.

CDR3 in amino acids: CASSSEGMRNQPQHF. The CDR3 nucleotides are TGTGCCAGCAGTTCCGAGGGGATGCGAAATCAGCCCCAGCATTTT. The chain joins TRBV6-5 to TRBJ1-5, with D possibly being TRBD1 (5 bases). Germline V CDR1 and CDR2: MNHEY, SVGAGI. This CDR3 has 15 residues. V was clipped by 4 bases and J by 4 bases, with 14 bases between them.

The chain joins TRBV11-2 to TRBJ2-1, with unresolved D. The CDR3 consists of 16 residues. Trimming left V 6 bases short and J 0 bases short, with 15 bases between. Germline V gives CDR1 SGHAT, CDR2 FQNNGV. CDR3 loop: CASRSPSTYSYNEQFF. The CDR3 coding sequence is TGTGCCAGCAGGTCACCATCTACCTACTCCTACAATGAGCAGTTCTTC.